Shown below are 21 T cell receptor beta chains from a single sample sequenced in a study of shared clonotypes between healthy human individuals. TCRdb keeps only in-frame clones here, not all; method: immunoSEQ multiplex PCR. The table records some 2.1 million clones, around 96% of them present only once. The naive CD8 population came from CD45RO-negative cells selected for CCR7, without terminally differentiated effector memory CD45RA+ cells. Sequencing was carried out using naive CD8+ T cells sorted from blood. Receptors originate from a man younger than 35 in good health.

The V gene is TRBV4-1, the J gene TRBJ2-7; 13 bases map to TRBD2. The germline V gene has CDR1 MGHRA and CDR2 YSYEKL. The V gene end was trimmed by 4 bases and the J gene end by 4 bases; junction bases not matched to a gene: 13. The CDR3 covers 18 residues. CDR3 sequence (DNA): TGCGCCAGCAGCCTGAGCCCCCGGACTAGCGGGAGTAGGTACGAGCAGTACTTC. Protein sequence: CASSLSPRTSGSRYEQYF.

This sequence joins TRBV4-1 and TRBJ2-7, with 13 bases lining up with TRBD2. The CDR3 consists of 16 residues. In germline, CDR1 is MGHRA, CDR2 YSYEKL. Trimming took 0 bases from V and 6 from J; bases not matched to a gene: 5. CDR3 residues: CASSQEDGLAGAEQYF. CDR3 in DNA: TGCGCCAGCAGCCAAGAAGATGGACTAGCGGGGGCCGAGCAGTACTTC.

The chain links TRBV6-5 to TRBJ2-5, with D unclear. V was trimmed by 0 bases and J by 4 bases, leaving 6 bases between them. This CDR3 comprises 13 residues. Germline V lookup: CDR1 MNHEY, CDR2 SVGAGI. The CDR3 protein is CASSYSRRETQYF. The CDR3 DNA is TGTGCCAGCAGTTACTCAAGGCGAGAGACCCAGTACTTC.

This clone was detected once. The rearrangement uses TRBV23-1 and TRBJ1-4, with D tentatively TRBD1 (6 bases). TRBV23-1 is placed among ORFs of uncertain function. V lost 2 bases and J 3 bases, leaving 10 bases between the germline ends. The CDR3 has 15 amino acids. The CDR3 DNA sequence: TGCGCCAGCAGTCAAACAGGGAAGGCTAATGAAAAACTGTTTTTT. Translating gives CASSQTGKANEKLFF.

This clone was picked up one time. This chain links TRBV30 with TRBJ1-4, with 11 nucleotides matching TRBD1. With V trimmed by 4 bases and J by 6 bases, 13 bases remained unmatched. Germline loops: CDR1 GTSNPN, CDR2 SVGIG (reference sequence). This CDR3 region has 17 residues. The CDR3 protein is CAWTHGTGGLVDEKLFF. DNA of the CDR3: TGTGCCTGGACGCACGGGACAGGGGGATTAGTGGATGAAAAACTGTTTTTT.

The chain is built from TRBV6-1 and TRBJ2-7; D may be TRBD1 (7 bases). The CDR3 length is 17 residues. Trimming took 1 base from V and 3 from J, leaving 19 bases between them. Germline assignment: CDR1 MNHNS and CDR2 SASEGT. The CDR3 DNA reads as TGTGCCAGCAGTGAAGGCGCGTGGCAGGGGGGTCTCTACGAGCAGTACTTC. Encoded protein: CASSEGAWQGGLYEQYF.

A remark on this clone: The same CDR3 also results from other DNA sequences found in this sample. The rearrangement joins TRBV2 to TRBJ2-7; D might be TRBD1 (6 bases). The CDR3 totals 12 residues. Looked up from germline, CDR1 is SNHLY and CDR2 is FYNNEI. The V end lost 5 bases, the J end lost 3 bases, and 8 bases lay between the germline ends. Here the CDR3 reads CASSSDSYEQYF. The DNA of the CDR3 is TGTGCCAGCAGTTCGGACAGCTACGAGCAGTACTTC.

DNA of the CDR3: TGTGCCAGCAGTACATCGGACGGAGGGCAAGAGACCCAGTACTTC. As protein: CASSTSDGGQETQYF. This chain uses TRBV27 with TRBJ2-5, with D possibly TRBD2 on 6 matching bases. Trimming shortened V by 5 bases and J by 2 bases, and 15 bases separated the two germline ends. CDR3 length: 15 amino acids. CDR1 is MNHEY, CDR2 SMNVEV, per germline (reference sequence).

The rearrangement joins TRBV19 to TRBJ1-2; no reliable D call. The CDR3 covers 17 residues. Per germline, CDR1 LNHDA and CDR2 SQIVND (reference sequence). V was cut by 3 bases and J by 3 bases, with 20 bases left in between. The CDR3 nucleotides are TGTGCCAGTAGTATTGTAGGAAACGGGCTAAGTGACTATGGCTACACCTTC. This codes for CASSIVGNGLSDYGYTF.

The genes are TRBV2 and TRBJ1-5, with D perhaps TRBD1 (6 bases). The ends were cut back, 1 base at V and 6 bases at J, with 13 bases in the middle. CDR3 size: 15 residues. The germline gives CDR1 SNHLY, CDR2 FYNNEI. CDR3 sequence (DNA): TGTGCCAGCAGTGAAGGTCAGGGGACCAGTCAGCCCCAGCATTTT. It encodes CASSEGQGTSQPQHF. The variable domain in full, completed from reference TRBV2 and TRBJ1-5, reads EPEVTQTPSHQVTQMGQEVILRCVPISNHLYFYWYRQILGQKVEFLVSFYNNEISEKSEIFDDQFSVERPDGSNFTLKIRSTKLEDSAMYFCASSEGQGTSQPQHFGDGTRLSIL.

In DNA, the CDR3 is TGTGCCAGCAGCTTGACAGGGCAAACCAATTCACCCCTCCACTTT. Protein: CASSLTGQTNSPLHF. The chain combines TRBV5-6 with TRBJ1-6; D may be TRBD1 (6 bases). The V gene's germline CDR1 is SGHDT and CDR2 YYEEEE. The CDR3 runs 15 residues. V lost 1 base, J lost 7 bases, and 12 bases lay in between.

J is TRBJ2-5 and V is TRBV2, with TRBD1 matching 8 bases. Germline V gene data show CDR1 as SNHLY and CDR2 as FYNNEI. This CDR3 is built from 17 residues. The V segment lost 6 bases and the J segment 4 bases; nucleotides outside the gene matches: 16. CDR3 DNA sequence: TGTGCCAGCAGCCCATCCCCCCGGACAGGGAGAGGAGAGACCCAGTACTTC. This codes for CASSPSPRTGRGETQYF.

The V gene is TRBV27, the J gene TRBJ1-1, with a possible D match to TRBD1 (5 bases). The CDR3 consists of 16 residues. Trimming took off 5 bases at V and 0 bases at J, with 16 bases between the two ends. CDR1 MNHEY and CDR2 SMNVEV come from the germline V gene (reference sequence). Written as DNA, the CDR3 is TGTGCCAGCAGTCCACTAGGGGAGGGAATGAACACTGAAGCTTTCTTT. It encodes CASSPLGEGMNTEAFF.

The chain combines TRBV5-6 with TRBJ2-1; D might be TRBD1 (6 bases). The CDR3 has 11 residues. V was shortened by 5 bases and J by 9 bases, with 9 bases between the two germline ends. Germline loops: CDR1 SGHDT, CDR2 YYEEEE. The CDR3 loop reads CASSPGVEQFF. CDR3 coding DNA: TGTGCCAGCAGTCCAGGGGTTGAGCAGTTCTTC.

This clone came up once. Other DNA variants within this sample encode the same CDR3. CDR3 DNA: TGCGCCAGCTCTGGGGGGGAAAAACTGTTTTTT. Translation gives CASSGGEKLFF. The chain uses TRBV5-1 and TRBJ1-4; TRBD1 is a possible D gene (5 bases). V was trimmed by 7 bases and J by 8 bases, leaving 9 bases between them. CDR3 length: 11 residues. Germline loops: CDR1 SGHRS, CDR2 YFSETQ.

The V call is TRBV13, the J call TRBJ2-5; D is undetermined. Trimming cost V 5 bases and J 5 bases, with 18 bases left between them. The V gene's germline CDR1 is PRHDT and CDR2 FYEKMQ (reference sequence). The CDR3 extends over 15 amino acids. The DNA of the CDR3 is TGTGCCAGCAGCCCACTTTTACGTTCTGGGGAGACCCAGTACTTC. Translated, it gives CASSPLLRSGETQYF.

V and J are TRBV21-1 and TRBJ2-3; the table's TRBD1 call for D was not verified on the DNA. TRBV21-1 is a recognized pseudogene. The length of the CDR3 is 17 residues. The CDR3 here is CASSPPGQGLGQDTQYF. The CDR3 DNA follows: TGTGCCAGCAGCCCTCCTGGACAAGGGTTGGGTCAAGATACGCAGTATTTT.

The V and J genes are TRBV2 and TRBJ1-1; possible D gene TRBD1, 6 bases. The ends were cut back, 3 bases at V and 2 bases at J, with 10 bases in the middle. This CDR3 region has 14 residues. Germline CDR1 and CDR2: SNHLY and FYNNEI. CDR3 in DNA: TGTGCCAGCAGTGAGTGGACAGACAACACTGAAGCTTTCTTT. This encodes CASSEWTDNTEAFF.

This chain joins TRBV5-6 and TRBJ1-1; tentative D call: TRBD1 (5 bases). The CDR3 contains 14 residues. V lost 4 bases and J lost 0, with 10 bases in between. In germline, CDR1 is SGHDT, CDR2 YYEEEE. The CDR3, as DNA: TGTGCCAGCAGCCCGGGACCGATGAACACTGAAGCTTTCTTT. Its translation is CASSPGPMNTEAFF.

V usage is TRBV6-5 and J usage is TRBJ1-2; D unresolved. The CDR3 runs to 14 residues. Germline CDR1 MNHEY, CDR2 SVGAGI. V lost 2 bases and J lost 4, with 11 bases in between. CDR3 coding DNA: TGTGCCAGCAGTTACCGGTGGGAGGGCTATGGCTACACCTTC. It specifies CASSYRWEGYGYTF.

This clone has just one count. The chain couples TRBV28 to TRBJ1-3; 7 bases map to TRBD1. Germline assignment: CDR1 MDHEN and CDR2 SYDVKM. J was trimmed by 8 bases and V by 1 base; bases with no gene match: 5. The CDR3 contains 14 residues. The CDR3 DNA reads TGTGCCAGCAGTTTATCGACAGGGAGAGACACCATATATTTT. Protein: CASSLSTGRDTIYF.